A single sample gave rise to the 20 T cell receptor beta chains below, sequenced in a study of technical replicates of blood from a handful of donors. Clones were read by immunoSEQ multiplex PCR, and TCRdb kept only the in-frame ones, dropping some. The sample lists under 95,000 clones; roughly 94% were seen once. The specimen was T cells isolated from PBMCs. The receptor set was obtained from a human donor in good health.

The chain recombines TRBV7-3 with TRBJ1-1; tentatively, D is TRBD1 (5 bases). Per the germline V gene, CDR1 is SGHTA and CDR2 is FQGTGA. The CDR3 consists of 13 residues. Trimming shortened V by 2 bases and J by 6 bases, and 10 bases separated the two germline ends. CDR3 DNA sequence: TGTGCCAGCAGCTTAGACAGACAGTCTGAAGCTTTCTTT. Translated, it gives CASSLDRQSEAFF.

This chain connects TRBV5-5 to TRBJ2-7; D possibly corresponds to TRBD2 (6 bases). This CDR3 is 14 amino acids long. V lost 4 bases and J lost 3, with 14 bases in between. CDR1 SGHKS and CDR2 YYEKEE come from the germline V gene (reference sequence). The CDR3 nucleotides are TGTGCCAGCAGCGTCGGGACTGGCCTCTACGAGCAGTACTTC. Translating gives CASSVGTGLYEQYF.

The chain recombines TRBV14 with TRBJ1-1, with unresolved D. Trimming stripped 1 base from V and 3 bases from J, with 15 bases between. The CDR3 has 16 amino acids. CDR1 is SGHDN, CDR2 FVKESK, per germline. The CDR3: CASSQGGAWWDTEAFF. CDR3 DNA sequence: TGTGCCAGCAGCCAAGGAGGTGCCTGGTGGGACACTGAAGCTTTCTTT.

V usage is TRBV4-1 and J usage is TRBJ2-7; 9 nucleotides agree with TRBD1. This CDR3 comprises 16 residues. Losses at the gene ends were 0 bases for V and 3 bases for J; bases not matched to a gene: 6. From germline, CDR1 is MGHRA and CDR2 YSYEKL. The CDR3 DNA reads TGCGCCAGCAGCCAAGATAGACAGGGGGTTCTCTACGAGCAGTACTTC. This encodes CASSQDRQGVLYEQYF.

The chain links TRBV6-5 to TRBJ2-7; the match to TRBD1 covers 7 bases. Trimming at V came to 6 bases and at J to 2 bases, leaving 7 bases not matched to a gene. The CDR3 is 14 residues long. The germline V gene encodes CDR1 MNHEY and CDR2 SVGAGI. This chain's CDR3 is CASRLQGPPYEQYF. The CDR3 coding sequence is TGTGCCAGCAGATTACAGGGGCCCCCCTACGAGCAGTACTTC.

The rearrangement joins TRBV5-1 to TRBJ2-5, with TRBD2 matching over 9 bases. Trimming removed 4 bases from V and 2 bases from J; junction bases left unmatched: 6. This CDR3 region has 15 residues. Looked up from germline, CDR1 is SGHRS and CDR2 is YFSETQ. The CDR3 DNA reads TGCGCCAGCAGCCCCGGCCTAGCGGGACAAGAGACCCAGTACTTC. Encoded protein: CASSPGLAGQETQYF.

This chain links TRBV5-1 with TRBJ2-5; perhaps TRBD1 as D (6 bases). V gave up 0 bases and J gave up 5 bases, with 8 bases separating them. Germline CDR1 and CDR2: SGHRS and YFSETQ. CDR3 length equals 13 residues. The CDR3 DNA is TGCGCCAGCAGCTTGGACAGGGCTGAGACCCAGTACTTC. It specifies CASSLDRAETQYF.

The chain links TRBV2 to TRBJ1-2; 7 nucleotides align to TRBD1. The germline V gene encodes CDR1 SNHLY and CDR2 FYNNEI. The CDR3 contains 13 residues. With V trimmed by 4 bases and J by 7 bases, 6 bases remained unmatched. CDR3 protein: CASSGQGMRGYTF. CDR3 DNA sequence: TGTGCCAGCAGTGGACAGGGTATGCGTGGCTACACCTTC.

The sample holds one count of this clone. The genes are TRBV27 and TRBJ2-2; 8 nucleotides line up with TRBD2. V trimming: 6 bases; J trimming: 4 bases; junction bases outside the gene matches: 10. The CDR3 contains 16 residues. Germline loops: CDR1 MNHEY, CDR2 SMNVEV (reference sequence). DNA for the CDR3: TGTGCCAGCAGAGCGTCGGCGGGGGGTAGCACCGGGGAGCTGTTTTTT. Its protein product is CASRASAGGSTGELFF.

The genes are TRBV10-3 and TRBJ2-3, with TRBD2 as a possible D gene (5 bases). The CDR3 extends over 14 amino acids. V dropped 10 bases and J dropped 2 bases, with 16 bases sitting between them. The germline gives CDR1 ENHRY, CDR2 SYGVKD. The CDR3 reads CATKSPGYTDTQYF. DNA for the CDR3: TGTGCCACTAAGTCGCCGGGATACACAGATACGCAGTATTTT.

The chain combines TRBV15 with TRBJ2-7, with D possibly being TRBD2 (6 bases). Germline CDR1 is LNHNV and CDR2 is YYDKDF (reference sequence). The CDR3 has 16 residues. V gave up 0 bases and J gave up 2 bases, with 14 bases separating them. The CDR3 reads CATSREEGRLAYEQYF. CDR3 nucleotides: TGTGCCACCAGCAGAGAGGAGGGACGACTTGCCTACGAGCAGTACTTC.

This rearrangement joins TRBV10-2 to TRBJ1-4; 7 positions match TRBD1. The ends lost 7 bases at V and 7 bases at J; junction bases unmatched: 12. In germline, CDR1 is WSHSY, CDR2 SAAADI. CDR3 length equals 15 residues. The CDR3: CASKNRQGLREKLFF. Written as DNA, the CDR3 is TGCGCCAGCAAGAATCGACAGGGCCTGCGTGAAAAACTGTTTTTT.

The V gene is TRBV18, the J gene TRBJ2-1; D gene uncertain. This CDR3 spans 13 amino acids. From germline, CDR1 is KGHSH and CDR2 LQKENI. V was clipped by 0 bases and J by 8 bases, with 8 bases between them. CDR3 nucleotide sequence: TGTGCCAGCTCACCACCGGTTGTAGATGAGCAGTTCTTC. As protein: CASSPPVVDEQFF.

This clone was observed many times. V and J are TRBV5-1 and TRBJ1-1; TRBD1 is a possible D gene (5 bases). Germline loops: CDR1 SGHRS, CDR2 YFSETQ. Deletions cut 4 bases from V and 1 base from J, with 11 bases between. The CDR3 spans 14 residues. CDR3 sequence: CASSRTGENTEAFF. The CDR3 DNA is TGCGCCAGCAGCCGTACAGGTGAGAACACTGAAGCTTTCTTT.

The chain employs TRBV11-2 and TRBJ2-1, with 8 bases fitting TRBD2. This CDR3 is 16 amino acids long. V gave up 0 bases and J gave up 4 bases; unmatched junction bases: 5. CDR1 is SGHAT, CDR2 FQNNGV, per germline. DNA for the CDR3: TGTGCCAGCAGCTTAGAGGTAGCGGGACTATACAATGAGCAGTTCTTC. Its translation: CASSLEVAGLYNEQFF. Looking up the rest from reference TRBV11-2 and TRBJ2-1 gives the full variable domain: EAGVAQSPRYKIIEKRQSVAFWCNPISGHATLYWYQQILGQGPKLLIQFQNNGVVDDSQLPKDRFSAERLKGVDSTLKIQPAKLEDSAVYLCASSLEVAGLYNEQFFGPGTRLTVL.

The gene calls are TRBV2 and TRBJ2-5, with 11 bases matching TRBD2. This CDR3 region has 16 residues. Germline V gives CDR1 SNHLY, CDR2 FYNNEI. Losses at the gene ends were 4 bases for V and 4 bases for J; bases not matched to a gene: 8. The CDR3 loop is CASSGTTGTSGETQYF. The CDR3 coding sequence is TGTGCCAGCAGTGGAACAACCGGGACTAGCGGAGAGACCCAGTACTTC.

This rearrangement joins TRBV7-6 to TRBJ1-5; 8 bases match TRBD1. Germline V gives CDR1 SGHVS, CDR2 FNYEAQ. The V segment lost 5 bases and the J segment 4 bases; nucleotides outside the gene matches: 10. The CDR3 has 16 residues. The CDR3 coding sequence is TGTGCCAGCAGCCAGGGGGCAGGAGGGGATAATCAGCCCCAGCATTTT. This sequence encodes CASSQGAGGDNQPQHF.

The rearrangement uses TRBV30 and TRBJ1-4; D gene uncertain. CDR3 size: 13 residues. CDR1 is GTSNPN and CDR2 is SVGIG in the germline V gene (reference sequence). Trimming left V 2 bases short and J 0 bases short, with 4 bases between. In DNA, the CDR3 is TGTGCCTGGAGTCGTGCAACTAATGAAAAACTGTTTTTT. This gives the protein CAWSRATNEKLFF.

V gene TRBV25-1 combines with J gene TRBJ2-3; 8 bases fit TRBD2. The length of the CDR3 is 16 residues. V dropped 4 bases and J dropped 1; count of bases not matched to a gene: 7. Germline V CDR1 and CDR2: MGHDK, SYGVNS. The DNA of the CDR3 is TGTGCCAGCAGTGTCGAGCTAGCGGGCCGCACAGATACGCAGTATTTT. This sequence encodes CASSVELAGRTDTQYF.

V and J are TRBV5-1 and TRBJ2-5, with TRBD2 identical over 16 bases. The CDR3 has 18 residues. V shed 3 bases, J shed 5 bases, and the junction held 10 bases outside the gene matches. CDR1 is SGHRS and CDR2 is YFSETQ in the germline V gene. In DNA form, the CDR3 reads TGCGCCAGCAGCTCCTCAAAACCGGGACTAGCGGGAGGGGAGACCCAGTACTTC. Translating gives CASSSSKPGLAGGETQYF.